Described below is a single T cell receptor (beta chain) sequence and its context. The data were produced by immunoSEQ multiplex PCR, yet TCRdb's version contains in-frame clones alone and is incomplete. The specimen's table records some 150,000 clones. The data originate from a study of T cell responses to AZD1222 COVID-19 vaccine. The sample was peripheral blood. This TCR derives from an adult in good health.

Written as DNA, the CDR3 is TGTGCCGGTACTCTTAGGGGGTTCTATGGCTACACCTTC. Translating gives CAGTLRGFYGYTF. The chain recombines TRBV30 with TRBJ1-2; TRBD1 is a possible D gene (6 bases). Germline values: CDR1 GTSNPN, CDR2 SVGIG (reference sequence). V shed 8 bases and J shed 4 bases, with 17 bases lying between them. This CDR3 is 13 amino acids long.